This record concerns one TCR beta chain sequence. This sample is drawn from a study of cytomegalovirus exposure and HLA in healthy donors. The PCR ran on 60 Vbeta and 13 Jbeta primers. The data were produced by immunoSEQ multiplex PCR, yet TCRdb's version contains in-frame clones alone and is incomplete. The sample contains about 150,000 clones, about 75% of which appear only once. The trim removed 6 bases at V and 2 bases at J, leaving 7 bases unmatched. The CDR3 has 14 amino acids. In germline, CDR1 is MNHNS, CDR2 SASEGT. Sequenced sample: PBMCs. This TCR was recovered from a young man in good health and CMV-seronegative. The rearrangement joins TRBV6-1 to TRBJ2-7, with TRBD1 matching 7 bases. CDR3 nucleotide sequence: TGTGCCAGCAGGAGGGGGCAGGGCCCCTACGAGCAGTACTTC. Residues: CASRRGQGPYEQYF.